This T cell receptor (beta chain) appears in the sequencing data of a study of blood T cells in healthy people across ages. The donors, healthy Caucasians from Russia, were aged roughly 6 to 90. V gave up 1 base and J gave up 5 bases, with 11 bases separating them. The CDR3 is 13 residues long. Germline CDR1 is DFQATT and CDR2 is SNEGSKA (reference sequence). Study results and limitations: Donor CMV infection status was unknown, possibly confounding age-related changes in expanded clonotypes.

A second about 7 to 12 cycle PCR used barcoded and J-beta primers. Each CDR3 protein is one row after TCRdb ran MiXCR on the 5' RACE reads. Of about 780,000 distinct CDR3 sequences detected, around a quarter appear once; the ten largest clones hold around 2.9%. In its sample, this clonotype was seen a few times. Antigen: not known. This sample was also put to use in a study of T cells of mothers and their children. From that paper: Five to seven children and their three healthy Caucasian mothers were the donors. M1S, a second-PCR primer, added sample barcodes and 2-4 random nucleotides.

The V gene is TRBV20-1, the J gene TRBJ1-1, with no clear D. The receptor comes from a boy under 18 in good health. What was sequenced was blood. CDR3 nucleotide sequence: TGCAGTGCTAGAGGGCCCATGGGGACTGAAGCTTTCTTT. Protein sequence: CSARGPMGTEAFF.